The 13 T cell receptor beta chains below come from one sample, sequenced in a study of CD8 T cells in ankylosing spondylitis. TCRdb analysed the 5' RACE reads with MiXCR anew, one entry per CDR3 protein. The sample consists of about 130,000 distinct CDR3 sequences, 7% of them appearing once. The sequenced sample consisted of blood, either unsorted or a sorted T cell fraction (not recorded which). The receptors derive from a male donor with ankylosing spondylitis or in good health (not recorded which).

V is TRBV6-2 or TRBV6-3 and J is TRBJ2-1; 10 positions match TRBD2. Germline CDR1 reads MNHEY; CDR2 reads SVGEGT. This CDR3 is 18 amino acids long. V was pared by 2 bases and J by 4 bases, with 11 bases of the junction left unmatched. CDR3 in amino acids: CASSYPLAGAHFYNEQFF. CDR3 sequence (DNA): TGTGCCAGCAGTTACCCGCTAGCGGGAGCCCATTTTTACAATGAGCAGTTCTTC.

This clonotype came up many times. This rearrangement joins TRBV5-1 to TRBJ1-4; 10 positions match TRBD1. The CDR3 runs to 15 residues. CDR1 SGHRS and CDR2 YFSETQ come from the germline V gene. Unmatched junction bases numbered 4, after V lost 4 bases and J lost 4 bases. CDR3 coding DNA: TGCGCCAGCAGCCCCGGGACAGGGGTTAATGAAAAACTGTTTTTT. Protein sequence: CASSPGTGVNEKLFF.

At least ten counts were recorded for this clonotype. The chain links TRBV20-1 to TRBJ1-2; unclear D gene. The CDR3 extends over 12 amino acids. The V gene's germline CDR1 is DFQATT and CDR2 SNEGSKA (reference sequence). V lost 4 bases and J lost 4, with 10 bases in between. CDR3 in DNA: TGCAGTGCTAACCGGGCCTTCTATGGCTACACCTTC. Its protein product is CSANRAFYGYTF.

There are a few counts of this clonotype. This chain joins TRBV12-3 or TRBV12-4 and TRBJ2-3; TRBD2 aligns across 10 bases. The CDR3 contains 14 residues. The V gene end was trimmed by 5 bases and the J gene end by 6 bases; junction bases not matched to a gene: 5. CDR3 loop: CASSPGLAVDTQYF. The CDR3 nucleotides are TGTGCCAGCAGTCCCGGACTAGCGGTGGATACGCAGTATTTT.

This clonotype has ten or more counts. The rearrangement joins TRBV5-1 to TRBJ2-7; TRBD1 matches at 7 bases. This CDR3 is built from 15 residues. Unmatched junction bases numbered 5, after V lost 0 bases and J lost 2 bases. CDR1 and CDR2 from the germline V gene are SGHRS and YFSETQ. The CDR3 loop is CASSLAPGGTYEQYF. The CDR3, as DNA: TGCGCCAGCAGCTTGGCCCCAGGGGGTACCTACGAGCAGTACTTC.

This clonotype was found many times. This chain uses TRBV5-6 with TRBJ2-1; TRBD2 is a possible D gene (5 bases). The V gene lost 4 bases and the J gene lost 5 bases, with 13 bases spanning the gap. The CDR3 totals 14 residues. The V gene's germline CDR1 is SGHDT and CDR2 YYEEEE. The CDR3 DNA reads TGTGCCAGCAGCGGGATAGCGACTAACAATGAGCAGTTCTTC. Protein sequence: CASSGIATNNEQFF. Drawing the rest from reference TRBV5-6 and TRBJ2-1, the complete variable domain is DAGVTQSPTHLIKTRGQQVTLRCSPKSGHDTVSWYQQALGQGPQFIFQYYEEEERQRGNFPDRFSGHQFPNYSSELNVNALLLGDSALYLCASSGIATNNEQFFGPGTRLTVL.

In this sample, this clonotype turned up many times. V gene TRBV7-9 combines with J gene TRBJ2-1, with D possibly matching TRBD2 (6 bases). The germline gives CDR1 SEHNR, CDR2 FQNEAQ (reference sequence). The ends were cut back, 5 bases at V and 8 bases at J, with 16 bases in the middle. This CDR3 has 14 amino acids. In DNA form, the CDR3 reads TGTGCCAGCAGCCCCCTAGGGCGGGATTATGAGCAGTTCTTC. Translation: CASSPLGRDYEQFF.

This clonotype showed up many times. The chain is built from TRBV5-1 and TRBJ2-3; 9 positions match TRBD2. The CDR3 length is 15 residues. Germline V gene sequence: CDR1 SGHRS, CDR2 YFSETQ. V was clipped by 4 bases and J by 4 bases; unmatched bases: 7. The CDR3 sequence: CASSPAGGLSDTQYF. The CDR3 DNA follows: TGCGCCAGCAGCCCAGCGGGGGGTCTTTCAGATACGCAGTATTTT.

V usage is TRBV19 and J usage is TRBJ2-5, with 8 nucleotides matching TRBD2. The CDR3 sequence is 15 residues long. J gave up 2 bases and V 5 bases, and 7 bases lay outside the gene matches. The germline gives CDR1 LNHDA, CDR2 SQIVND (reference sequence). CDR3 region: CASSDGTSRQETQYF. As DNA, the CDR3 is TGTGCCAGTAGTGACGGGACTAGTCGTCAAGAGACCCAGTACTTC. The variable domain in full, completed from reference TRBV19 and TRBJ2-5, reads DGGITQSPKYLFRKEGQNVTLSCEQNLNHDAMYWYRQDPGQGLRLIYYSQIVNDFQKGDIAEGYSVSREKKESFPLTVTSAQKNPTAFYLCASSDGTSRQETQYFGPGTRLLVL.

This clonotype was counted many times. This chain joins TRBV5-1 and TRBJ2-5, with TRBD2 matching 12 bases. The CDR3 length is 15 residues. After removal of 4 bases from V and 5 bases from J, the junction contained 6 bases not matched to a gene. The V gene's germline CDR1 is SGHRS and CDR2 YFSETQ. The CDR3 DNA is TGCGCCAGCAGCAACGCTCTAGCGGGAGGGGAGACCCAGTACTTC. Its translation: CASSNALAGGETQYF. The full variable domain, its missing parts supplied by reference TRBV5-1 and TRBJ2-5, is KAGVTQTPRYLIKTRGQQVTLSCSPISGHRSVSWYQQTPGQGLQFLFEYFSETQRNKGNFPGRFSGRQFSNSRSEMNVSTLELGDSALYLCASSNALAGGETQYFGPGTRLLVL.

This clonotype was seen repeatedly, ten times or more. The chain recombines TRBV6-1 with TRBJ2-5, with D hard to call. The CDR3 is made up of 15 amino acids. Germline V lookup: CDR1 MNHNS, CDR2 SASEGT. Trimming took off 6 bases at V and 3 bases at J, with 17 bases between the two ends. CDR3 protein: CASSAGGGVKETQYF. The DNA of the CDR3 is TGTGCCAGCAGCGCAGGTGGTGGGGTGAAAGAGACCCAGTACTTC.

This clonotype was picked up many times. This chain connects TRBV7-2 to TRBJ1-2; 8 nucleotides match TRBD1. This CDR3 is 13 amino acids long. J was trimmed by 8 bases and V by 3 bases; bases with no gene match: 5. Per the germline V gene, CDR1 is SGHTA and CDR2 is FQGNSA. The CDR3 region is CASSLTGAEGYTF. CDR3 DNA sequence: TGTGCCAGCAGCTTGACAGGGGCCGAGGGCTACACCTTC.

A note on this clonotype: Given a much more abundant clone one base away, this may be a read error. Lacking the conserved final phenylalanine or tryptophan, this CDR3 likely reflects a read error. The chain recombines TRBV5-1 with TRBJ1-1, with unresolved D. Trimming pared 0 bases from V and 3 bases from J, leaving 6 bases between. Per germline, CDR1 SGHRS and CDR2 YFSETQ. There are 13 residues in the CDR3. The CDR3 spells CASSLVQDTEAFS. The CDR3 coding sequence is TGCGCCAGCAGCTTGGTCCAGGACACTGAAGCTTTCTCT.